This T cell receptor (beta chain) was observed in a study of T cells in Graves' hyperthyroidism and ophthalmopathy. Amplified regions were TCR beta CDR3 sequences from RNA transcripts. HTBI primers were the set used in a first-round RT-PCR of the TCR CDR3. MiXCR, applied by TCRdb to the multiplex PCR reads, yields one record per CDR3 protein. The sample carries about 720,000 distinct CDR3 sequences, less than 20% recorded once. An absence of ophthalmopathy progression within 18 months meant stable Graves' hyperthyroidism. Aged 18 to 65, the patients had hyperthyroidism that was newly diagnosed and had lasted under 2 months. Exclusion of patients followed from uncontrolled infection, other autoimmune disease, pregnancy or lactation. PBMCs were sourced from roughly 9.7 ml fresh peripheral blood. This clonotype was seen at least ten times. Sequencing used blood. The source is a man younger than 30 with Graves' hyperthyroidism.

The CDR3 is CASSFHRRTGDFEAFF. Written as DNA, the CDR3 is TGTGCCAGCAGCTTCCACCGCAGGACAGGGGACTTTGAAGCTTTCTTT. This chain links TRBV7-9 with TRBJ1-1; 9 bases map to TRBD1. Germline-derived CDR1 and CDR2 are SEHNR and FQNEAQ (reference sequence). The V segment lost 3 bases and the J segment 7 bases; nucleotides outside the gene matches: 12. CDR3 length: 16 amino acids.